These T cell receptor beta chains were read from a single sample in a study of blood T cell repertoires in COVID-19. Produced via immunoSEQ multiplex PCR; TCRdb's table is partial and in-frame only. The table records approximately 97,000 clones, just over 90% of them present only once. The sequenced material came from peripheral blood. The receptors were sampled from a man in his sixties with acute or convalescent COVID-19. CDR3s include the opening cysteine and the closing phenylalanine or tryptophan. A D gene is named only where the DNA matches it firmly. Expanded clones get a size class; other rows say once, few or many, or leave the size out.

abundance: once
j_gene: TRBJ2-3
d_gene: TRBD2
v_gene: TRBV29-1
CDR3nt: TGCAGCGTTGGGCGGGGGGGCCCGACAGATACGCAGTATTTT
CDR3aa: CSVGRGGPTDTQYF

abundance: NA
j_gene: TRBJ1-2
d_gene: NA
v_gene: TRBV4-1
CDR3nt: TGCGCCAGCAGCCAAGATAGGGGGACCCCGTCCGCCTATGGCTACACCTTC
CDR3aa: CASSQDRGTPSAYGYTF

abundance: NA
j_gene: TRBJ1-5
d_gene: TRBD1
v_gene: TRBV6-5
CDR3nt: TGTGCCAGCACACGGGACAGGGCTTACAATCAGCCCCAGCATTTT
CDR3aa: CASTRDRAYNQPQHF

abundance: NA
j_gene: TRBJ1-2
d_gene: TRBD1
v_gene: TRBV6-5
CDR3nt: TGTGCCAGCAAGTGGGACAGGGCTAACTATGGCTACACCTTC
CDR3aa: CASKWDRANYGYTF

abundance: NA
j_gene: TRBJ1-1
d_gene: NA
v_gene: TRBV5-1
CDR3nt: TGCGCCAGCACCACGGGACACCCGAACACTGAAGCTTTCTTT
CDR3aa: CASTTGHPNTEAFF

abundance: NA
j_gene: TRBJ1-2
d_gene: NA
v_gene: TRBV6-5
CDR3nt: TGTGCCAGCACCCGACGACAGAACTATGGCTACACCTTC
CDR3aa: CASTRRQNYGYTF

abundance: NA
j_gene: TRBJ1-1
d_gene: NA
v_gene: TRBV10-3
CDR3nt: TGTGCCATCTCGCCGGACAGCTACACTGAAGCTTTCTTT
CDR3aa: CAISPDSYTEAFF

abundance: NA
j_gene: TRBJ1-5
d_gene: TRBD1
v_gene: TRBV7-9
CDR3nt: TGTGCCAGCAGCAAGGACAGGGGTGGGAATCAGCCCCAGCATTTT
CDR3aa: CASSKDRGGNQPQHF

abundance: NA
j_gene: TRBJ1-4
d_gene: NA
v_gene: TRBV4-2
CDR3nt: TGTGCCAGCAGCCAAGATGGGTACAGTCCAGGAGGAAAACTGTTTTTT
CDR3aa: CASSQDGYSPGGKLFF

abundance: NA
j_gene: TRBJ2-2
d_gene: TRBD1
v_gene: TRBV19
CDR3nt: TGTGCCAGTGGGGGACAGGGGGACACCGGGGAGCTGTTTTTT
CDR3aa: CASGGQGDTGELFF

abundance: NA
j_gene: TRBJ2-5
d_gene: NA
v_gene: TRBV5-1
CDR3nt: TGCGCCAGCAGCTTGGGCAGGCGCCAAGAGACCCAGTACTTC
CDR3aa: CASSLGRRQETQYF

abundance: NA
j_gene: TRBJ1-6
d_gene: NA
v_gene: TRBV6-2/TRBV6-3
CDR3nt: TGTGCCAGCAGTTCGGGTCGCCTCCACTTT
CDR3aa: CASSSGRLHF

abundance: NA
j_gene: TRBJ2-1
d_gene: TRBD1
v_gene: TRBV7-9
CDR3nt: TGTGCCAGCAGCCTAGACAGGGGATCCCACAATGAGCAGTTCTTC
CDR3aa: CASSLDRGSHNEQFF

abundance: NA
j_gene: TRBJ2-1
d_gene: TRBD1
v_gene: TRBV19
CDR3nt: TGTGCCAGTAGGGACAGGGTGAATGAGCAGTTCTTC
CDR3aa: CASRDRVNEQFF

abundance: NA
j_gene: TRBJ1-1
d_gene: NA
v_gene: TRBV5-6
CDR3nt: TGTGCCAGCAGTTCAAATACCGGGTCTATGAACACTGAAGCTTTCTTT
CDR3aa: CASSSNTGSMNTEAFF

abundance: NA
j_gene: TRBJ1-4
d_gene: NA
v_gene: TRBV7-9
CDR3nt: TGTGCCAGCAGCCGGAAAGACAGAGCAACTAATGAAAAACTGTTTTTT
CDR3aa: CASSRKDRATNEKLFF

abundance: NA
j_gene: TRBJ2-5
d_gene: TRBD2
v_gene: TRBV7-6
CDR3nt: TGTGCCAGCAGCTACACAACCGGGGGGGCCTTGGGAGAGACCCAGTACTTC
CDR3aa: CASSYTTGGALGETQYF

abundance: NA
j_gene: TRBJ2-7
d_gene: TRBD2
v_gene: TRBV29-1
CDR3nt: TGCAGCGTTGAGCCTTCCGGGGGGGGGCACTACGAGCAGTACTTC
CDR3aa: CSVEPSGGGHYEQYF

abundance: NA
j_gene: TRBJ1-6
d_gene: NA
v_gene: TRBV4-1
CDR3nt: TGCGCCAGCAGCCAAGATCAAGACACTTCACCCCTCCACTTT
CDR3aa: CASSQDQDTSPLHF

abundance: NA
j_gene: TRBJ1-1
d_gene: NA
v_gene: TRBV29-1
CDR3nt: TGCAGCGTTTCCAGGGGCTTCACTGAAGCTTTCTTT
CDR3aa: CSVSRGFTEAFF

abundance: NA
j_gene: TRBJ1-2
d_gene: TRBD1
v_gene: TRBV28
CDR3nt: TGTGCCAGCAGTTCCCCGACAGGGTACTATGGCTACACCTTC
CDR3aa: CASSSPTGYYGYTF